This T cell receptor beta chain is drawn from a study of Tregs in tolerant kidney transplant recipients. Trimming pared 5 bases from V and 0 bases from J, leaving 19 bases between. Looked up from germline, CDR1 is SGHTA and CDR2 is FQGNSA. The CDR3 has 17 amino acids. The method was immunoSEQ multiplex PCR; TCRdb's version includes in-frame clones alone and lacks a portion of them. The sample yields roughly 69,000 clones, 98% seen once. The sequenced sample was Tregs from blood, obtained before the transplant. The chain uses TRBV7-2 and TRBJ1-2, with a possible D match to TRBD1 (6 bases). This sequence originates from a human donor who received a combined kidney and bone marrow transplant. The CDR3 sequence: CASSLQTGSLANYGYTF. CDR3 sequence (DNA): TGTGCCAGCAGCCTCCAGACAGGAAGTTTAGCTAACTATGGCTACACCTTC.